This TCR beta chain was recovered during a study of T cell responses to AZD1222 COVID-19 vaccine. This clone was counted once. Its antigen is as yet unknown. Study-level points and caveats: White British ancestry dominated among donors, who included more females, and clonal diversity was possibly underestimated. Rises in breadth and depth of Spike-specific TCRs came after two AZD1222 doses. Scientists sampled the repertoires only once the peak T cell response had passed.

Assay: immunoSEQ multiplex PCR; the TCRdb copy retains only in-frame clones and omits some. The sample shows 100,000 to 150,000 clones, 84% of them seen only once. Germline values: CDR1 SGHTA, CDR2 FQGNSA. The CDR3 length is 14 residues. Trimming removed 5 bases from V and 8 bases from J; junction bases left unmatched: 8. The V gene is TRBV7-2, the J gene TRBJ1-5; 8 bases are shared with TRBD1. The receptor's source is an adult who received the AZD1222 COVID-19 vaccine. The specimen was peripheral blood, collected 28 days after the second AZD1222 dose. CDR3 sequence (DNA): TGTGCCAGCAGCGCGGACAGGGAGTACGAGCCCCAGCATTTT. This sequence encodes CASSADREYEPQHF.